The present entry profiles one TCR beta chain with its context. The data derive from a study of blood T cells in healthy people across ages. The authors ran a second PCR of about 6 to 11 cycles using a sample-barcoded 5' primer and a J-beta primer mix. TCRdb analysed the 5' RACE reads with MiXCR anew, one entry per CDR3 protein. The repertoire holds about 810,000 distinct CDR3 sequences, 35% to 40% seen once, with over 10% in the top ten. After removal of 7 bases from V and 4 bases from J, the junction contained 2 bases not matched to a gene. Germline lookup yields CDR1 MNHEY and CDR2 SVGAGI. This CDR3 region has 15 residues. In terms of origin and age, donors were healthy Caucasian individuals from Russia aged about 6 to 90.

The sequenced material came from blood. This TCR was sampled from a young man in good health. V gene TRBV6-5 combines with J gene TRBJ2-2; 14 nucleotides agree with TRBD2. Here the CDR3 reads CASIGLAGGTGELFF. CDR3 coding DNA: TGTGCCAGCATCGGACTAGCGGGGGGCACCGGGGAGCTGTTTTTT.